These 5 T cell receptor beta chains were all obtained from the same sample, sequenced in a study of T cell responses to AZD1222 COVID-19 vaccine. Sequencing was performed with immunoSEQ multiplex PCR; in TCRdb, only in-frame clones are kept and a portion is missing. The table lists around 120,000 clones, around 83% of them singletons. Sequenced material: peripheral blood, taken 28 days after the second AZD1222 dose. These receptors all stem from an adult who received the AZD1222 COVID-19 vaccine.

The rearrangement joins TRBV5-1 to TRBJ2-5; D is possibly TRBD1 (7 bases). Germline CDR1 reads SGHRS; CDR2 reads YFSETQ. This CDR3 has 15 residues. Trimming stripped 3 bases from V and 5 bases from J, with 17 bases between. Here the CDR3 reads CASSSAGGNEETQYF. The CDR3 DNA reads TGCGCCAGCAGCTCGGCAGGGGGGAACGAGGAGACCCAGTACTTC.

This chain joins TRBV28 and TRBJ2-1; D tentatively fits TRBD1 or TRBD2 (6 bases each). With 5 bases removed from V and 3 bases from J, the gap between germline ends came to 17 bases. This CDR3 has 16 amino acids. CDR1 and CDR2 (germline): MDHEN, SYDVKM. CDR3 nucleotides: TGTGCCAGCAGTCCCCTCGAAGGGGGGCTCTACAATGAGCAGTTCTTC. Protein product: CASSPLEGGLYNEQFF. The complete variable domain, with remaining parts taken from reference TRBV28 and TRBJ2-1, reads DVKVTQSSRYLVKRTGEKVFLECVQDMDHENMFWYRQDPGLGLRLIYFSYDVKMKEKGDIPEGYSVSREKKERFSLILESASTNQTSMYLCASSPLEGGLYNEQFFGPGTRLTVL.

The chain recombines TRBV5-6 with TRBJ2-1; weak D call: TRBD1 (6 bases). Germline V gene data show CDR1 as SGHDT and CDR2 as YYEEEE. The CDR3 consists of 15 residues. V was shortened by 3 bases and J by 6 bases, with 16 bases between the two germline ends. The CDR3 loop is CASSSKREGGNEQFF. The DNA for the CDR3 is TGTGCCAGCAGCTCGAAGAGGGAAGGGGGCAATGAGCAGTTCTTC.

The gene calls are TRBV19 and TRBJ2-7, with 11 nucleotides matching TRBD1. This CDR3 comprises 14 residues. The V and J ends lost 5 bases and 6 bases, in that order; junction bases with no gene match: 6. CDR1 is LNHDA, CDR2 SQIVND, per germline (reference sequence). DNA of the CDR3: TGTGCCAGTAGTTCGGGACAGGGGGTACCCGAGCAGTACTTC. Amino acids: CASSSGQGVPEQYF.

This clone was counted only a few times. The chain uses TRBV7-9 and TRBJ1-5, with 10 bases fitting TRBD1. CDR1 and CDR2 (germline): SEHNR, FQNEAQ (reference sequence). V lost 1 base and J lost 4; bases outside the gene matches: 10. The length of the CDR3 is 18 residues. The CDR3 loop is CASSLVLTGGIENQPQHF. The CDR3 region has the DNA TGTGCCAGCAGCTTAGTTCTGACAGGGGGCATAGAAAATCAGCCCCAGCATTTT. The full variable domain, completed using reference TRBV7-9 and TRBJ1-5, is DTGVSQNPRHKITKRGQNVTFRCDPISEHNRLYWYRQTLGQGPEFLTYFQNEAQLEKSRLLSDRFSAERPKGSFSTLEIQRTEQGDSAMYLCASSLVLTGGIENQPQHFGDGTRLSIL.